These 9 T cell receptor beta chains originate from one sample sequenced in a study of T cells in Graves' hyperthyroidism and ophthalmopathy. The CDR3 regions of TCR beta were amplified from RNA transcripts. First-round RT-PCR of the TCR CDR3 relied on the HTBI primer set. TCRdb reprocessed the multiplex PCR reads via MiXCR and lists one record per CDR3 protein. The sample gives more than 300,000 distinct CDR3 sequences, roughly 15% of which show up once; approximately 35% is in the top ten. Sequenced sample: blood. The receptor source for this set is a woman aged 30 to 39 with Graves' hyperthyroidism that later progressed to Graves' ophthalmopathy.

The V gene is TRBV6-1, the J gene TRBJ1-5; D call uncertain. V was clipped by 5 bases and J by 1 base, with 9 bases between them. The CDR3 covers 14 residues. Germline V CDR1 and CDR2: MNHNS, SASEGT. The CDR3 nucleotides are TGTGCCAGCAGTACCTTGCAAAGCAATCAGCCCCAGCATTTT. This sequence encodes CASSTLQSNQPQHF.

This clonotype was seen only a few times. CDR3 residues: CSVGHGRGYTF. CDR3 DNA sequence: TGCAGCGTTGGTCACGGGAGGGGCTACACCTTC. This chain connects TRBV29-1 to TRBJ1-2; D gene unclear. V dropped 4 bases and J dropped 8 bases, with 11 bases sitting between them. Germline lookup yields CDR1 SQVTM and CDR2 ANQGSEA. The CDR3 is made up of 11 amino acids.

Concerning this clonotype itself: The junction differs from germline at one of its ends, possibly a read error. The chain has TRBV27 and TRBJ2-6; D is unclear. Germline CDR1 MNHEY, CDR2 SMNVEV (reference sequence). The CDR3 has 13 amino acids. The CDR3 DNA reads as TGTGTCAGCAGTTTAGCTGGGGCCAACGTCCTGACTTTC. The encoded protein is CVSSLAGANVLTF.

This clonotype was counted ten times or more. This chain links TRBV12-3 or TRBV12-4 with TRBJ2-3; D not certain. V was shortened by 6 bases and J by 1 base, with 11 bases between the two germline ends. The CDR3 consists of 14 residues. CDR3 amino acids: CASSKIGRTDTQYF. The CDR3 coding sequence is TGTGCCAGCAGCAAAATCGGGCGCACAGATACGCAGTATTTT.

This chain uses TRBV30 with TRBJ2-2, with 12 bases aligning to TRBD2. Germline CDR1 GTSNPN, CDR2 SVGIG (reference sequence). This CDR3 comprises 16 residues. The CDR3 protein is CARTSGKWRGTGELFF. CDR3 bases: TGTGCTCGGACTAGCGGGAAATGGCGGGGCACCGGGGAGCTGTTTTTT.

This clonotype has only a few counts. A much larger clone sits a single nucleotide away, making a read error possible. The chain couples TRBV2 to TRBJ2-3, with a weak D call TRBD2 (6 bases). V lost 0 bases and J 1 base, leaving 20 bases between the germline ends. The CDR3 is 19 residues long. Germline CDR1 is SNHLY and CDR2 is FYNNEI. In DNA form, the CDR3 reads TGTGCCAGCAGTGAAGCTGGGGCAGGATGCGGAGGGGGCACAGATACGCAGTATTTT. Protein product: CASSEAGAGCGGGTDTQYF.

This clonotype has at least ten counts. The chain links TRBV9 to TRBJ2-2; TRBD2 aligns across 11 bases. The CDR3 extends over 15 amino acids. Germline V gene data show CDR1 as SGDLS and CDR2 as YYNGEE. Trimming cost V 4 bases and J 5 bases; bases outside gene matches: 4. The CDR3 here is CASSPRLAGTGELFF. CDR3 DNA sequence: TGTGCCAGCAGCCCCCGACTAGCGGGGACCGGGGAGCTGTTTTTT.

Ten or more counts support this clonotype. The chain uses TRBV28 and TRBJ2-3; D is unresolved. CDR1 and CDR2 (germline): MDHEN, SYDVKM. The V end lost 2 bases, the J end lost 2 bases, and 5 bases lay between the germline ends. The CDR3 runs 13 residues. CDR3 sequence (DNA): TGTGCCAGCAGTTTAGTTGTCACAGATACGCAGTATTTT. It translates to CASSLVVTDTQYF.

This clonotype was detected ten times or more. V gene TRBV5-1 combines with J gene TRBJ2-7; tentatively, D is TRBD1 (6 bases). The V gene lost 3 bases and the J gene lost 6 bases, with 19 bases spanning the gap. The length of the CDR3 is 15 residues. Germline-derived CDR1 and CDR2 are SGHRS and YFSETQ. The CDR3 spells CASSWLGTTTGEQYF. Written as DNA, the CDR3 is TGCGCCAGCAGCTGGCTCGGGACAACCACGGGCGAGCAGTACTTC.